This paragraph covers one T cell receptor beta chain sequence. The target antigen is unknown. This entry is derived from a study of T cell responses to AZD1222 COVID-19 vaccine. Study-wide results and limits: After the peak T cell response, and only then, were repertoires sampled. Across spike, vaccine-associated CD4 TCRs were found, dominant at 160-218 and 743-854. The donor cohort was predominantly white British with a female majority, and clonal diversity may have been underestimated.

Assay used: immunoSEQ multiplex PCR; TCRdb lists only in-frame clones, some missing. The profile covers around 150,000 clones, with 75% to 90% appearing a single time and 4.1% taken by the ten largest. Trimming took 1 base from V and 8 from J, leaving 11 bases between them. The CDR3 extends over 13 amino acids. CDR1 and CDR2 (germline): LNHNV, YYDKDF (reference sequence). The TCR comes from an adult in good health. The sequences come from peripheral blood, collected on day 0 of AZD1222 vaccination. The V gene is TRBV15, the J gene TRBJ1-2, with D possibly matching TRBD1 (5 bases). CDR3 sequence: CATSRGGARGYTF. The CDR3 region has the DNA TGTGCCACCAGCAGAGGAGGGGCGCGGGGCTACACCTTC.